This T cell receptor beta chain was captured by sequencing in a study of CD4 T cells in relation to SARS-CoV-2 and coronaviruses. CD4+ T cells from unexposed donors were obtained before the COVID-19 pandemic (2011-2018). CD4+ T cells were isolated from the cells after about ten days of culture. A few million PBMCs per well were cultured with roughly 10 IU/ml IL-2. Half the medium was replaced with IL-2 medium on days 3 and 7. The CDR3 sequence is 15 residues long. Trimming at V came to 10 bases and at J to 6 bases, leaving 12 bases not matched to a gene. Germline-derived CDR1 and CDR2 are LNHDA and SQIVND (reference sequence). Assay used: immunoSEQ multiplex PCR; TCRdb lists only in-frame clones, some missing. The sample comprises around 20,000 clones, roughly 77% of which are singletons, and 20% to 25% rests with the top ten. As for this clone: Its target is not known.

V and J are TRBV19 and TRBJ2-2; TRBD1 matches 9 bases. The sample was CD4+ T cells from PBMCs, cultured in vitro. This sequence originates from a human donor in good health. CDR3 amino acids: CATKGTGWESGELFF. The CDR3 nucleotides are TGTGCCACCAAGGGGACAGGGTGGGAATCCGGGGAGCTGTTTTTT.